Given below is one T cell receptor beta chain in context. The antigen remains unidentified. The repertoire was sequenced with immunoSEQ multiplex PCR; TCRdb's copy has only in-frame clones and lacks some. The sample carries roughly 80,000 clones, approximately 85% recorded once. Autoimmune disease history or systemic immunosuppression was exclusionary. The data belong to a study of OX40 agonist ivuxolimab in advanced cancers. Turning to the study itself: Ivuxolimab, an antibody acting as an agonist of OX40 (CD134), was used to treat patients.

With 9 bases removed from V and 4 bases from J, the gap between germline ends came to 15 bases. The CDR3 has 13 residues. The germline gives CDR1 SGHAT, CDR2 FQNNGV. Study-level findings and limits: Researchers report that CD8+ T cells had, on average, more expanded clones than CD4+. What antigens the expanded peripheral T cells recognized was never established.

This TCR derives from an adult with an advanced solid tumor such as melanoma, head and neck, liver or kidney cancer. This sequence joins TRBV11-2 and TRBJ1-2; a weak D match, TRBD1 (5 bases). The sequencing here drew on CD4+ or CD8+ T cells sorted from blood, taken in a trial of the OX40 agonist ivuxolimab. CDR3 loop: CASRRGNSYGYTF. CDR3 sequence (DNA): TGTGCCAGTCGACGGGGGAACAGCTATGGCTACACCTTC.